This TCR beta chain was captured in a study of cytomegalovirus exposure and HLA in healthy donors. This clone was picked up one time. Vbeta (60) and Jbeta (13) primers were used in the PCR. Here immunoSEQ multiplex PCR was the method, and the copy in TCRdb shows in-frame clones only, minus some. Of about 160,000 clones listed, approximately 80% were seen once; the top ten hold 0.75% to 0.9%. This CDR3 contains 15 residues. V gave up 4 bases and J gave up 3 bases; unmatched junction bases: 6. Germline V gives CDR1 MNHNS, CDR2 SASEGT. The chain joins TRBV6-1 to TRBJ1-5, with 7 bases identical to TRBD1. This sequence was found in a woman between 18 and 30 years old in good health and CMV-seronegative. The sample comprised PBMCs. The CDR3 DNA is TGTGCCAGCAGTGCCCAGGGACAGATCAATCAGCCCCAGCATTTT. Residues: CASSAQGQINQPQHF.